This record concerns one TCR beta chain sequence. What it binds is unknown. This entry is derived from a study of CD8+ T cells in alopecia areata. Study at large: Treated patients received oral tofacitinib, 5 to 10 mg twice daily.

Germline CDR1 and CDR2: SNHLY and FYNNEI. Unmatched junction bases numbered 4, after V lost 1 base and J lost 4 bases. This CDR3 comprises 15 residues. Sequencing templates came from extracted RNA that was reverse transcribed into cDNA. Libraries were prepared by immunoSEQ multiplex PCR; TCRdb keeps only in-frame clonotypes and omits some of them. The sample holds a few hundred thousand clones; 30% to 40% are singletons and the top ten take around 0.48%. Notes on the study in general: Expanded CD8+ clones among the top 100, and scalp clonality, were significantly decreased by tofacitinib. Among patients, TCR sharing was less clear than in mice, a difference possibly due in part to HLA diversity in the patient population.

Treatment here: oral pan-JAK inhibitor, 5-10 mg twice daily. This chain uses TRBV2 with TRBJ2-5, with 9 bases lining up with TRBD2. The clonotype originates from a human donor with alopecia areata. This material consisted of CD4+ T cells sorted from blood, taken at roughly week 30, from a patient treated with tofacitinib. This CDR3 reads CASSEGKLAGETQYF. The CDR3 DNA is TGTGCCAGCAGTGAAGGGAAACTAGCGGGAGAGACCCAGTACTTC.